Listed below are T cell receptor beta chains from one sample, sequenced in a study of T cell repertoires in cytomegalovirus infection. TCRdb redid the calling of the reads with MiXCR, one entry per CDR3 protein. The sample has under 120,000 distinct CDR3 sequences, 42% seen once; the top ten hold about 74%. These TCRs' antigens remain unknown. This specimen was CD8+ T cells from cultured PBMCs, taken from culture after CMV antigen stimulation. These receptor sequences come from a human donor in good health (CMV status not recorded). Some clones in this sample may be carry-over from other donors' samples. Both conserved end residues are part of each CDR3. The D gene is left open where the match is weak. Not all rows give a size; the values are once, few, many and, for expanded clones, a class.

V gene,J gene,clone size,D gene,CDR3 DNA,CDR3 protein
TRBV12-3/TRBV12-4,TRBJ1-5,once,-,TGTGCCAGCAGTTTAGAGGGGACCGGTTTGTATCAGCCCCAGCATTTT,CASSLEGTGLYQPQHF
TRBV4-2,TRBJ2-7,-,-,TGTGCCAGCAGCCAAGAAGTGGGGACGGGTGGGTCCGAGCAGTACTTC,CASSQEVGTGGSEQYF
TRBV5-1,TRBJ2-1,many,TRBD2,TGCGCCAGCAGCTATAGCGGGGGGGCCTCCTACAATGAGCAGTTCTTC,CASSYSGGASYNEQFF
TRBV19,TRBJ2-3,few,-,TGTGCCAGTAGTAGCTGGTGGGACGGGGGCACTGCAGATACGCAGTATTTT,CASSSWWDGGTADTQYF
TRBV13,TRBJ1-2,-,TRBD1,TGTGCCAGCAGCTTTTGGGGACAGGGCATCGACTATGGCTACACCTTC,CASSFWGQGIDYGYTF
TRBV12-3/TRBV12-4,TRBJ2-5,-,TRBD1,TGTGCCAGCCTCGGACAGGGCGAGGAGACCCAGTACTTC,CASLGQGEETQYF
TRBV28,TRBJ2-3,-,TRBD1,TGTGCCAGCAGTGAGGGACAGGGGGCGCGGGTAGATACGCAGTATTTT,CASSEGQGARVDTQYF
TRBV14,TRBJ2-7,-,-,TGTGCCACCAGTCGGGGTCTTCTCTACGAGCAGTACTTC,CATSRGLLYEQYF
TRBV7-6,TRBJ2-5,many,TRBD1,TGTGCCAGCAGCTTATGGGACAGGGACCAAGAGACCCAGTACTTC,CASSLWDRDQETQYF
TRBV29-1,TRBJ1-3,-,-,TGCAGCGTTGAACCCCCGGGAGGCCTCAGCTCTGGAAACACCATATATTTT,CSVEPPGGLSSGNTIYF
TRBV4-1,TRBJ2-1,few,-,TGCGCCAGCAGCCAAGCTTCCCTTGACAATGAGCAGTTCTTC,CASSQASLDNEQFF
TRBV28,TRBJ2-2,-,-,TGTGCCAGCCGGGGGCTGGACGGCGCGAACACCGGGGAGCTGTTTTTT,CASRGLDGANTGELFF
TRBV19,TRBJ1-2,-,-,TGTGCCAGTAGTATTGGAGTATATGACTACACCTTC,CASSIGVYDYTF
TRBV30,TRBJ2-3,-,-,TGTGCCTGGAGTGGCGGGGCAGGGGATACGCAGTATTTT,CAWSGGAGDTQYF
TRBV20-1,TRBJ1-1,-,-,TGCAGTGCTAGAGATCCGGGGGGGCCGCTACCCCCCACTGAAGCTTTCTTT,CSARDPGGPLPPTEAFF
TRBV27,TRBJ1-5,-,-,TGTGCCAGCAGTTCACAGGGCCAGCCCCAGCATTTT,CASSSQGQPQHF
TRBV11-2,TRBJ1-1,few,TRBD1,TGTGCCAGCAGCCATGGACAGGTGGACACTGAAGCTTTCTTT,CASSHGQVDTEAFF
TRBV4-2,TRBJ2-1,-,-,TGTGCCAGCAGCCAAGAGGCTGGCTCTAGCTTCTCGGGTGAGCAGTTCTTC,CASSQEAGSSFSGEQFF
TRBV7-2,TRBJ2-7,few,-,TGTGCCAGCAGCTTAGGAGGCAATAGGTACGAGCAGTACTTC,CASSLGGNRYEQYF
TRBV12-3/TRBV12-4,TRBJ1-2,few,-,TGTGCCAGCAGCGATCGTCCGGGACACGTTTACGATGGCTACACCTTC,CASSDRPGHVYDGYTF
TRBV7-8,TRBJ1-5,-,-,TGTGCCAGCAGCTCAGGGAGGCAGCCCCAGCATTTT,CASSSGRQPQHF
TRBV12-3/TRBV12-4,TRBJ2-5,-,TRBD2,TGTGCCAGCAGACTAGCGGGGGGTGGAGAGACCCAGTACTTC,CASRLAGGGETQYF
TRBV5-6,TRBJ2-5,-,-,TGTGCCAGCAGCTGGGACTCAGGGTGGGAGACCCAGTACTTC,CASSWDSGWETQYF
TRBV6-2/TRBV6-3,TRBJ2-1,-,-,TGTGCCAGCAGTCGGGTATTCTACAATGAGCAGTTCTTC,CASSRVFYNEQFF
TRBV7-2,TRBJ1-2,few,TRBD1,TGTGCCAGCAGCCGACCGACAGGGGGTAACTATGGCTACACCTTC,CASSRPTGGNYGYTF